This T cell receptor (beta chain) was found in a study of cytomegalovirus exposure and HLA in healthy donors. Primers for the PCR totalled 60 Vbeta and 13 Jbeta. The table came from immunoSEQ multiplex PCR; TCRdb's copy has only in-frame clones and leaves some out. The top ten hold roughly 7.5% of the sample, which has over 150,000 clones, approximately 80% seen once. This clone was found once. Sequencing used PBMCs. The clonotype comes from a woman younger than 45 in good health and CMV-seropositive.

Here the CDR3 DNA reads TGCGCCAGCAGCTTACTGACGGGAAACACTGAAGCTTTCTTT. It translates to CASSLLTGNTEAFF. V is TRBV5-1 and J is TRBJ1-1; D unclear. Germline assignment: CDR1 SGHRS and CDR2 YFSETQ. V lost 2 bases and J lost 2, with 10 bases in between. The CDR3 has 14 residues.